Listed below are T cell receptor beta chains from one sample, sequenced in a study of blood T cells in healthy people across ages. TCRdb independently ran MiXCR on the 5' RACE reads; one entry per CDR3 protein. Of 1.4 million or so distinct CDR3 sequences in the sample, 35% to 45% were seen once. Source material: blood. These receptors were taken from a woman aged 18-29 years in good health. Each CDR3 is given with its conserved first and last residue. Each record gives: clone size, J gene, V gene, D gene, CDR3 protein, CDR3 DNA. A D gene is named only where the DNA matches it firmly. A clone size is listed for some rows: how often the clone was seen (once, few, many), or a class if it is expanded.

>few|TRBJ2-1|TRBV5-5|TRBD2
CASSSPSGGVYNEQFF
TGTGCCAGCAGCTCCCCTAGCGGGGGAGTCTACAATGAGCAGTTCTTC
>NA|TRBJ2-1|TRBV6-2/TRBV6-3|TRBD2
CASSDGLAPNEQFF
TGTGCCAGCAGTGATGGACTAGCCCCCAATGAGCAGTTCTTC
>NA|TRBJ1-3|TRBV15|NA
CATSRDGRTSGNTIYF
TGTGCCACCAGCAGAGACGGACGGACCTCTGGAAACACCATATATTTT
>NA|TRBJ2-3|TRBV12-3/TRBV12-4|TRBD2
CASRSPRGGDTQYF
TGTGCCAGCAGATCGCCCCGCGGGGGAGATACGCAGTATTTT
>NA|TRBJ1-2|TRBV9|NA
CTSSKRGDYGYTF
TGTACCAGCAGTAAAAGGGGGGACTATGGCTACACCTTC
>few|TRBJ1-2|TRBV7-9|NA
CASSLDPITNYGYTF
TGTGCCAGCAGCTTAGACCCAATTACTAACTATGGCTACACCTTC
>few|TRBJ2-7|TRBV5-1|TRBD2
CASSPVYREEAYEQYF
TGCGCCAGCAGCCCAGTTTATCGGGAGGAGGCCTACGAGCAGTACTTC
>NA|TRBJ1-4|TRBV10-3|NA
CAISKGSVEKLFF
TGTGCCATCAGTAAAGGGAGCGTTGAAAAACTGTTTTTT
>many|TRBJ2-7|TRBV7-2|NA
CASSLGRLSYEQYF
TGTGCCAGCAGCTTAGGCCGGTTATCCTACGAGCAGTACTTC
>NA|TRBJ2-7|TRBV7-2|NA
CASSPPLEMSEQYF
TGTGCCAGCAGCCCCCCCCTCGAGATGAGCGAGCAGTACTTC
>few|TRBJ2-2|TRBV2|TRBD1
CASHDRGVRTGELFF
TGTGCCAGCCACGACAGGGGCGTAAGGACCGGGGAGCTGTTTTTT
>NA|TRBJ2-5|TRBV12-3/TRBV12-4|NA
CASRFSAPQYF
TGTGCCAGCAGGTTTTCCGCGCCGCAGTACTTC
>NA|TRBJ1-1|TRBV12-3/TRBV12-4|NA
CASSFQGSLEAFF
TGTGCCAGCAGTTTTCAAGGGTCTCTTGAAGCTTTCTTT
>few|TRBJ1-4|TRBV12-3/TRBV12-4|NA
CASTAGRVEKLFF
TGTGCCAGCACGGCGGGGCGGGTTGAAAAACTGTTTTTT
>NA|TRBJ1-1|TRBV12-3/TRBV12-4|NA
CASSLGSGAWTEAFF
TGTGCCAGCAGTTTGGGCTCGGGGGCTTGGACTGAAGCTTTCTTT
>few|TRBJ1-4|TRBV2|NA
CASRSQANEKLFF
TGTGCCAGCAGATCCCAGGCAAATGAAAAACTGTTTTTT
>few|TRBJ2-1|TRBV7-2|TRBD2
CASSPVGASGRNEQFF
TGTGCCAGCAGCCCAGTCGGGGCTAGCGGGCGGAATGAGCAGTTCTTC
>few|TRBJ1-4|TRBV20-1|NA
CSARSVLPGRGEKLFF
TGCAGTGCTAGATCCGTCCTGCCGGGAAGGGGTGAAAAACTGTTTTTT
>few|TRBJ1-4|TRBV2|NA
CASSYQGYLATNEKLFF
TGTGCCAGCAGCTATCAGGGATACCTCGCAACTAATGAAAAACTGTTTTTT
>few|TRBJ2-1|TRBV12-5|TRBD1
CASGFGQGFDEQFF
TGTGCTAGTGGTTTTGGACAGGGGTTCGATGAGCAGTTCTTC
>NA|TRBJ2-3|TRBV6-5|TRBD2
CASGSWAGDDTQYF
TGTGCCAGCGGGTCCTGGGCGGGAGATGATACGCAGTATTTT
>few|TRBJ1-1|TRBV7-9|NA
CASSDLISGDMNTEAFF
TGTGCCAGCAGCGATCTCATTTCAGGCGATATGAACACTGAAGCTTTCTTT
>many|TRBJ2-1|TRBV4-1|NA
CASSQPGLGRRNEQFF
TGCGCCAGCAGCCAACCCGGCCTGGGTCGGAGGAATGAGCAGTTCTTC
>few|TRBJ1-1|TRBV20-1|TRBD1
CSARGDRAVYTEAFF
TGCAGTGCTAGAGGGGACAGGGCGGTTTACACTGAAGCTTTCTTT
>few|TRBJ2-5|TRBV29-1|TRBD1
CSVARDRGQTQYF
TGCAGCGTAGCCCGGGACAGGGGACAGACCCAGTACTTC
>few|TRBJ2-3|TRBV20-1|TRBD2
CSAGTSGTQYF
TGCAGTGCTGGGACTAGCGGTACGCAGTATTTT
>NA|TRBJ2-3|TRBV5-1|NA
CASSGTGVHTQYF
TGCGCCAGCAGCGGAACTGGCGTACATACGCAGTATTTT
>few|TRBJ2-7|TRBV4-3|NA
CASSQRLQSYEQYF
TGCGCCAGCAGCCAAAGACTGCAATCCTACGAGCAGTACTTC
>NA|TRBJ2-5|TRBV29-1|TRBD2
CSVPTSGYYNEQYF
TGCAGCGTACCGACTAGCGGGTACTACAATGAGCAGTACTTC
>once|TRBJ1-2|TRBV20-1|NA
CSAGGGLGYGYTF
TGCAGTGCGGGGGGAGGGTTAGGCTATGGCTACACCTTC
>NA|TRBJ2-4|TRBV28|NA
CASSFGKAKNIQYF
TGTGCCAGCAGTTTTGGGAAAGCCAAAAACATTCAGTACTTC
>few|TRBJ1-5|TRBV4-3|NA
CASSPLPGQPQHF
TGCGCCAGCAGCCCGCTACCTGGGCAGCCCCAGCATTTT
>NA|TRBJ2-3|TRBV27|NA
CASSSSRGRASTDTQYF
TGTGCCAGCAGTTCGAGTCGGGGCAGGGCTAGTACAGATACGCAGTATTTT
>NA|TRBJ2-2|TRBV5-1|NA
CASSLETANTGELFF
TGCGCCAGCAGCTTGGAGACAGCGAACACCGGGGAGCTGTTTTTT
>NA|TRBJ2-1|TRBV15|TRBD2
CATMATGLAGGRSYNEQFF
TGTGCCACCATGGCGACGGGACTAGCGGGAGGCCGATCCTACAATGAGCAGTTCTTC
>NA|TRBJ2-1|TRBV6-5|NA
CASSYSAGTHNEQFF
TGTGCCAGCAGTTACTCCGCAGGGACCCACAATGAGCAGTTCTTC
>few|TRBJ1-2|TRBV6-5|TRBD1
CATHPGRDRVYGYTF
TGTGCCACCCACCCCGGCCGAGACAGGGTCTATGGCTACACCTTC
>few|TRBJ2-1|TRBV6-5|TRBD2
CASSYRRASGLNEQFF
TGTGCCAGCAGTTATAGGAGGGCTAGCGGGTTAAACGAGCAGTTCTTC
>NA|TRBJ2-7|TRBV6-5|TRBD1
CASSYQTGVSYEQYF
TGTGCCAGCAGTTATCAGACAGGGGTCTCGTACGAGCAGTACTTC
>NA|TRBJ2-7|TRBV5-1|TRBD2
CASSLTPAGSTEQYF
TGCGCCAGCAGCTTAACCCCAGCGGGGTCTACAGAGCAGTACTTC
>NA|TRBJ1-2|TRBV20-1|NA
CSASVTYGYTF
TGCAGTGCTAGTGTGACCTATGGCTACACCTTC
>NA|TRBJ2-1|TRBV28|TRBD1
CASSLRGQGINEQFF
TGTGCCAGCAGTTTACGCGGACAGGGAATCAATGAGCAGTTCTTC
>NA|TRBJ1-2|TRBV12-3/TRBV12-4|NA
CASSFLGGGSGYTF
TGTGCCAGCAGTTTTCTTGGAGGCGGGAGTGGCTACACCTTC
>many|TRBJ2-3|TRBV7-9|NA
CASSLVSSGTDTQYF
TGTGCCAGCAGCTTAGTATCTAGCGGCACAGATACGCAGTATTTT
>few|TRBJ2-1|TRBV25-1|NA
CASSEIGLSSNEQFF
TGTGCCAGCAGTGAGATCGGGCTCTCCTCAAATGAGCAGTTCTTC
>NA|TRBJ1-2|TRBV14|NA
CASSQDRAYYGYTF
TGTGCCAGCAGCCAAGACAGGGCCTACTATGGCTACACCTTC
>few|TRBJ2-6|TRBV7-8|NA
CASSLGQGANVLTF
TGTGCCAGCAGCTTAGGACAGGGGGCCAACGTCCTGACTTTC
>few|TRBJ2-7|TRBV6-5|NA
CASRSRPEADYEQYF
TGTGCCAGCAGATCCCGACCCGAGGCTGACTACGAGCAGTACTTC
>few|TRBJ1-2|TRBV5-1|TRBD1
CASSSGQPAFGYTF
TGCGCCAGCAGCTCGGGACAGCCAGCTTTTGGCTACACCTTC
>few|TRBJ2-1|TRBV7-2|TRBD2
CASSAPSGRAGGEQFF
TGTGCCAGCAGCGCCCCTAGCGGGAGGGCCGGGGGTGAGCAGTTCTTC
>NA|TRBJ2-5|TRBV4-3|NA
CASSQAQGETQYF
TGCGCCAGCAGCCAAGCCCAGGGAGAGACCCAGTACTTC
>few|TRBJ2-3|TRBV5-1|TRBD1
CASSFGTGERYTQYF
TGCGCCAGCAGCTTCGGGACAGGGGAGCGTTATACGCAGTATTTT
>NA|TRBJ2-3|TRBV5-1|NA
CASSQWTADTQYF
TGCGCCAGCAGCCAGTGGACAGCAGATACGCAGTATTTT